What follows describes a single TCR beta chain. What it binds is unknown. This record comes from a study of T cells expressing NK-cell markers. Overall study context: In the group of eight sequenced donors, seven were HCMV-seropositive and one was seronegative. Whole-study results and caveats: The leading position in the CD3+CD56-NKG2C+ fraction of several donors also went to these clonotypes. Dominant NKG2C+ clonotypes in six donors made up about 1.0-7.5% of CD8+ T cells.

Production of TCR beta cDNA relied on 5'RACE template switching with UMIs. TCRdb reprocessed the 5' RACE reads, with one entry per CDR3 protein and no DNA. The repertoire table contains fewer than 400,000 distinct CDR3 sequences. The CDR3 spans 16 residues. Germline loops: CDR1 ENHRY, CDR2 SYGVKD. The origin of this receptor is a man aged 18-70 years in good health. The chain links TRBV10-3 to TRBJ1-5; with no DNA, the TCRdb D assignment of TRBD1 cannot be verified. Sequencing used blood T cells: a sorted CD56 or NKG2C T cell subset, CD4+ or CD8+ T cells, or bulk PBMC T cells (not recorded which). CDR3 in amino acids: CAIGGGDRSSNQPQHF.